The 29 T cell receptor beta chains in this list originate from one sample, sequenced in a study of blood T cell repertoires in COVID-19. Clones were read by immunoSEQ multiplex PCR, and TCRdb kept only the in-frame ones, dropping some. The table has over 150,000 clones, 83% seen once. Sequencing was performed on peripheral blood. The receptors derive from an older woman with COVID-19, enrolled during active disease.

The chain uses TRBV19 and TRBJ1-3; TRBD1 agrees at 11 bases. The CDR3 extends over 13 amino acids. CDR1 and CDR2 from the germline V gene are LNHDA and SQIVND (reference sequence). With V trimmed by 10 bases and J by 7 bases, 6 bases remained unmatched. The CDR3 protein is CATRDRGMNTIYF. The CDR3 DNA reads as TGTGCCACGCGGGACAGGGGGATGAACACCATATATTTT.

This rearrangement joins TRBV5-1 to TRBJ1-4, with TRBD1 matching 7 bases. This CDR3 comprises 16 residues. The V segment lost 4 bases and the J segment 7 bases; nucleotides outside the gene matches: 13. Per the germline V gene, CDR1 is SGHRS and CDR2 is YFSETQ. The CDR3, as DNA: TGCGCCAGCAGCCCGGGTCGACAGGGACAAAGTGAAAAACTGTTTTTT. Amino acids: CASSPGRQGQSEKLFF.

This clone was seen only a few times. The junction and the germline gene differ at one end; a read error may be behind it. The chain employs TRBV7-7 and TRBJ2-1; 8 nucleotides match TRBD1. Germline loops: CDR1 SSHAT, CDR2 FNYEAQ (reference sequence). This CDR3 has 13 amino acids. DNA for the CDR3: TGTGCTAGCAGCCCGGACAGGGACGGTGAGCAGTTCTTC. Translation gives CASSPDRDGEQFF.

Ten or more counts support this clone. V and J are TRBV5-6 and TRBJ1-6, with D possibly being TRBD1 (6 bases). The CDR3 is made up of 16 amino acids. The germline V and J ends were trimmed by 0 bases and 6 bases, with 13 bases remaining between them. Germline-derived CDR1 and CDR2 are SGHDT and YYEEEE. The CDR3 DNA follows: TGTGCCAGCAGCTTGGCCGAGTACAGGGCTAATTCACCCCTCCACTTT. The encoded protein is CASSLAEYRANSPLHF.

The gene calls are TRBV27 and TRBJ2-1; 9 bases fit TRBD2. The germline CDR1 and CDR2 sequences are MNHEY and SMNVEV (reference sequence). The CDR3 spans 17 residues. J was trimmed by 3 bases and V by 5 bases; bases with no gene match: 11. The chain's CDR3 is CASSPILAGIIYNEQFF. CDR3 DNA sequence: TGTGCCAGCAGTCCCATCCTAGCGGGAATCATCTACAATGAGCAGTTCTTC.

The table lists this clone with a few counts. The J gene is TRBJ2-2, the V gene TRBV6-1; 8 bases align to TRBD2. The CDR3 consists of 16 residues. Germline CDR1 reads MNHNS; CDR2 reads SASEGT. V gave up 3 bases and J gave up 7 bases; unmatched junction bases: 10. This chain's CDR3 is CASSDWRRGVIGELFF. CDR3 DNA: TGTGCCAGCAGTGACTGGAGGCGGGGGGTGATCGGGGAGCTGTTTTTT.

This chain links TRBV10-2 with TRBJ1-5; 9 bases match TRBD1. The CDR3 covers 13 residues. Germline CDR1 WSHSY, CDR2 SAAADI. Trimming removed 7 bases from V and 4 bases from J; junction bases left unmatched: 2. The CDR3 DNA sequence: TGCGCCAGCACGGACAGGGGTAATCAGCCCCAGCATTTT. Residues: CASTDRGNQPQHF.

The J gene is TRBJ1-2, the V gene TRBV19; D not certain. This CDR3 has 14 residues. Trimming left V 3 bases short and J 7 bases short, with 15 bases between. Germline loops: CDR1 LNHDA, CDR2 SQIVND (reference sequence). In nucleotides, the CDR3 is TGTGCCAGTAGTATCGGAGGCCCCGACGGTGGCTACACCTTC. Translated, it gives CASSIGGPDGGYTF.

Remarks on this clone: Other DNA sequences in the same sample also yield this CDR3. The chain employs TRBV6-5 and TRBJ1-6, with TRBD1 identical over 7 bases. The J segment lost 6 bases and the V segment lost 2 bases, leaving 7 bases of the junction unmatched. Germline lookup yields CDR1 MNHEY and CDR2 SVGAGI. The CDR3 runs 16 residues. The CDR3 DNA is TGTGCCAGCAGTTACGCGACAGGGACTAGTAATTCACCCCTCCACTTT. Its translation is CASSYATGTSNSPLHF.

This clone was picked up one time. The chain recombines TRBV5-1 with TRBJ1-1; D perhaps matches TRBD1 (6 bases). V shed 0 bases and J shed 11 bases, with 14 bases lying between them. The CDR3 has 13 amino acids. CDR1 and CDR2 from the germline V gene are SGHRS and YFSETQ. The DNA for the CDR3 is TGCGCCAGCAGCTTGGCGGGGGGCGTTGAGGCTTTCTTT. It specifies CASSLAGGVEAFF.

This rearrangement joins TRBV19 to TRBJ1-2; D might be TRBD1 (6 bases). V lost 9 bases to trimming and J lost 4 bases, with 18 bases between them. The CDR3 is made up of 14 amino acids. Germline values: CDR1 LNHDA, CDR2 SQIVND (reference sequence). The CDR3 sequence: CASLMAGAAYGYTF. The CDR3 coding sequence is TGTGCCAGCCTCATGGCAGGGGCTGCCTATGGCTACACCTTC.

The V call is TRBV19, the J call TRBJ2-5; 7 bases align to TRBD1. V gave up 5 bases and J gave up 1 base; unmatched junction bases: 13. The germline CDR1 and CDR2 sequences are LNHDA and SQIVND (reference sequence). This CDR3 region has 17 residues. The CDR3 DNA follows: TGTGCCAGTAGTTCGCTGGCAAGGACAGGCCCCCAAGAGACCCAGTACTTC. Its translation is CASSSLARTGPQETQYF.

This chain uses TRBV3-1 (or the pseudogene TRBV3-2) with TRBJ2-1; D gene uncertain. CDR3 size: 15 residues. Trimming took 0 bases from V and 8 from J, leaving 14 bases between them. Germline V lookup: CDR1 LGHDT, CDR2 YNNKEL (reference sequence). DNA of the CDR3: TGTGCCAGCAGCCAAGATACCGGGTACCCCGATGAGCAGTTCTTC. It yields the protein CASSQDTGYPDEQFF.

This clone was recorded once. The chain combines TRBV12-3 or TRBV12-4 with TRBJ1-1, with a possible D match to TRBD1 (6 bases). Trimming stripped 10 bases from V and 0 bases from J, with 12 bases between. The CDR3 is made up of 13 amino acids. CDR3: CATTGQLNTEAFF. CDR3 nucleotides: TGTGCCACCACCGGACAGTTGAACACTGAAGCTTTCTTT.

J is TRBJ1-3 and V is TRBV27; TRBD1 aligns across 9 bases. Germline V lookup: CDR1 MNHEY, CDR2 SMNVEV (reference sequence). V lost 3 bases, J lost 2 bases, and 8 bases stayed unmatched. This CDR3 comprises 17 residues. The CDR3 region is CASSFSLTGGAGNTIYF. As DNA, the CDR3 is TGTGCCAGCAGTTTTTCACTCACAGGGGGCGCTGGAAACACCATATATTTT.

The V call is TRBV27, the J call TRBJ1-2; D gene ambiguous. The CDR3 consists of 16 residues. Germline-derived CDR1 and CDR2 are MNHEY and SMNVEV (reference sequence). V shed 2 bases and J shed 0 bases, with 13 bases lying between them. The CDR3 region is CASSLVGQETNYGYTF. As DNA, the CDR3 is TGTGCCAGCAGTTTAGTCGGCCAGGAAACTAACTATGGCTACACCTTC.

This chain connects TRBV7-9 to TRBJ2-2; D is perhaps TRBD1 (6 bases). Trimming left V 1 base short and J 4 bases short, with 10 bases between. Germline CDR1 reads SEHNR; CDR2 reads FQNEAQ (reference sequence). The CDR3 sequence is 15 residues long. CDR3 amino acids: CASSLVTGSTGELFF. CDR3 sequence (DNA): TGTGCCAGCAGCTTAGTAACAGGGTCCACCGGGGAGCTGTTTTTT.

The chain combines TRBV20-1 with TRBJ2-1; no reliable D call. V was pared by 5 bases and J by 9 bases, with 11 bases between. From germline, CDR1 is DFQATT and CDR2 SNEGSKA (reference sequence). This CDR3 comprises 11 residues. The CDR3 is CSAERSSEQFF. The CDR3 nucleotides read TGCAGTGCTGAACGGTCGTCTGAGCAGTTCTTC.

The count of this clone is one. The chain uses TRBV5-4 and TRBJ2-4; 7 nucleotides align to TRBD1. The CDR3 has 14 amino acids. V was clipped by 4 bases and J by 1 base; unmatched bases: 2. Germline assignment: CDR1 SGHNT and CDR2 YYREEE (reference sequence). The CDR3 sequence is CASSLQGAKNIQYF. The DNA for the CDR3 is TGTGCCAGCAGCCTACAGGGGGCCAAAAACATTCAGTACTTC.

The chain has TRBV18 and TRBJ2-3, with 9 bases fitting TRBD1. The CDR3 covers 15 residues. Germline V lookup: CDR1 KGHSH, CDR2 LQKENI. The junction had 14 bases not matched to a gene; V was cut back by 6 bases and J by 10 bases. The CDR3 DNA reads TGTGCCAGCTCCCAAATCACATCTGGACAGGGGTCGCAGTATTTT. Translation gives CASSQITSGQGSQYF.

V gene TRBV5-4 combines with J gene TRBJ1-6, with D possibly being TRBD1 (6 bases). Germline lookup yields CDR1 SGHNT and CDR2 YYREEE (reference sequence). The CDR3 extends over 14 amino acids. Trimming stripped 4 bases from V and 8 bases from J, with 13 bases between. The CDR3 DNA reads as TGTGCCAGCAGCCAGGGGCGGACCGATTCACCCCTCCACTTT. Amino acids: CASSQGRTDSPLHF.

The rearrangement joins TRBV24-1 to TRBJ2-7; 7 bases are a match to TRBD1. Germline assignment: CDR1 KGHDR and CDR2 SFDVKD. The CDR3 runs 12 residues. V lost 11 bases, J lost 3 bases, and 6 bases stayed unmatched. The CDR3 sequence is CAIRDSHYEQYF. The CDR3 region has the DNA TGTGCCATCAGGGACAGTCACTACGAGCAGTACTTC.

The chain is built from TRBV6-5 and TRBJ2-5; no clear D gene. The V end was cut by 0 bases, the J end by 1 base, with 3 bases between. This CDR3 spans 13 amino acids. Germline CDR1 and CDR2: MNHEY and SVGAGI. DNA of the CDR3: TGTGCCAGCAGTTACTCCCGCCAAGAGACCCAGTACTTC. This codes for CASSYSRQETQYF.

This rearrangement joins TRBV7-2 to TRBJ1-6; D perhaps matches TRBD1 (5 bases). Germline CDR1 SGHTA, CDR2 FQGNSA. The ends were cut back, 5 bases at V and 8 bases at J, with 16 bases in the middle. This CDR3 is built from 15 residues. The DNA of the CDR3 is TGTGCCAGCAGCCTACCGGGGGTTCCCTATTCACCCCTCCACTTT. Protein: CASSLPGVPYSPLHF.

The chain recombines TRBV24-1 with TRBJ1-5; TRBD1 aligns across 7 bases. This CDR3 has 15 residues. V shed 4 bases and J 5 bases; nucleotides not matched to a gene: 7. Germline V lookup: CDR1 KGHDR, CDR2 SFDVKD. The CDR3 protein is CATSDARQGDQPQHF. The CDR3 nucleotides read TGTGCCACCAGTGACGCAAGACAGGGCGATCAGCCCCAGCATTTT.

This rearrangement joins TRBV5-6 to TRBJ2-3, with D possibly matching TRBD1 (5 bases). The CDR3 extends over 19 amino acids. In germline, CDR1 is SGHDT, CDR2 YYEEEE. The V and J ends lost 1 base and 3 bases respectively, with 24 bases between them. CDR3 sequence: CASSLNNWESRDGTDTQYF. The DNA of the CDR3 is TGTGCCAGCAGCTTGAATAATTGGGAATCCAGGGATGGGACAGATACGCAGTATTTT.

The V gene is TRBV24-1, the J gene TRBJ1-4; the match to TRBD1 covers 8 bases. CDR1 KGHDR and CDR2 SFDVKD come from the germline V gene. Losses at the gene ends were 5 bases for V and 4 bases for J; bases not matched to a gene: 2. CDR3 length: 14 amino acids. The CDR3 protein is CATSGGQGNEKLFF. The CDR3 DNA is TGTGCCACCAGTGGAGGACAGGGTAATGAAAAACTGTTTTTT.

The gene calls are TRBV15 and TRBJ1-1; D gene uncertain. Between the trimmed V and J ends, which lost 0 bases and 0 bases, there was a span of 8 bases. There are 15 residues in the CDR3. Germline CDR1 is LNHNV and CDR2 is YYDKDF (reference sequence). CDR3 coding DNA: TGTGCCACCAGCAGAGAGTACGGGGTGAACACTGAAGCTTTCTTT. Its translation: CATSREYGVNTEAFF.

The chain links TRBV29-1 to TRBJ1-1; the D is unclear. Germline CDR1 reads SQVTM; CDR2 reads ANQGSEA. This CDR3 comprises 13 residues. The V gene lost 6 bases and the J gene lost 0 bases, with 11 bases spanning the gap. CDR3 sequence: CSVNHGMNTEAFF. The CDR3 DNA follows: TGCAGCGTAAACCACGGTATGAACACTGAAGCTTTCTTT.